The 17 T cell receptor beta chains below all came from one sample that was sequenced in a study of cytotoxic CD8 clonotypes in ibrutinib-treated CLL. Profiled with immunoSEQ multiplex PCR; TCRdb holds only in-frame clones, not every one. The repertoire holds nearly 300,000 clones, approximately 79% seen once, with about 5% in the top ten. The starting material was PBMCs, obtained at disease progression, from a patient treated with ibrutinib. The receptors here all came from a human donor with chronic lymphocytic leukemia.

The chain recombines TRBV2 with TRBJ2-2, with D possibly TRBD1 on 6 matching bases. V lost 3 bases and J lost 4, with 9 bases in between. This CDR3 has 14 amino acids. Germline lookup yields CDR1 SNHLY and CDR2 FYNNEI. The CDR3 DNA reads TGTGCCAGCAGTGAGGCAGGGGCCACCGGGGAGCTGTTTTTT. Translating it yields CASSEAGATGELFF. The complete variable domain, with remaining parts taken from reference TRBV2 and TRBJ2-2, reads EPEVTQTPSHQVTQMGQEVILRCVPISNHLYFYWYRQILGQKVEFLVSFYNNEISEKSEIFDDQFSVERPDGSNFTLKIRSTKLEDSAMYFCASSEAGATGELFFGEGSRLTVL.

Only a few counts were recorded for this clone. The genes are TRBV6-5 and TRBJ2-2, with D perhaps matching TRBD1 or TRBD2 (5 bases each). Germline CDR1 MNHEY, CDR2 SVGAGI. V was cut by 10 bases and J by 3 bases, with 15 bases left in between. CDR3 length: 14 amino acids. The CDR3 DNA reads TGTGCCATCCGGCTGGTGGGGGACACCGGGGAGCTGTTTTTT. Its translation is CAIRLVGDTGELFF.

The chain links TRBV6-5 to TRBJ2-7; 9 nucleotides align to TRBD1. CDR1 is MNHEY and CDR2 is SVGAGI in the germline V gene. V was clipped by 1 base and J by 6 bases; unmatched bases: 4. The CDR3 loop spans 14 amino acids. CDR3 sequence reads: CASSYYGQGIEQYF. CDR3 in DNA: TGTGCCAGCAGTTACTACGGACAGGGGATCGAGCAGTACTTC.

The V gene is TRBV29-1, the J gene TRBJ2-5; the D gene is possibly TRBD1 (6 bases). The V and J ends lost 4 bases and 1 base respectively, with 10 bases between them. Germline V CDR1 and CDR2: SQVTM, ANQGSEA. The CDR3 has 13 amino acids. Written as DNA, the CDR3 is TGCAGCGTTGCGGGACACCTCCAAGAGACCCAGTACTTC. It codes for CSVAGHLQETQYF.

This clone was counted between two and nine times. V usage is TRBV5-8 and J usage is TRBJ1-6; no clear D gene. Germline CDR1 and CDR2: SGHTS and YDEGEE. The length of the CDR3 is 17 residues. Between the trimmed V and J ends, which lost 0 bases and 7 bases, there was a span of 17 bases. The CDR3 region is CASSLAKGGQVNSPLHF. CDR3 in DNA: TGTGCCAGCAGCTTGGCAAAAGGCGGGCAGGTGAATTCACCCCTCCACTTT.

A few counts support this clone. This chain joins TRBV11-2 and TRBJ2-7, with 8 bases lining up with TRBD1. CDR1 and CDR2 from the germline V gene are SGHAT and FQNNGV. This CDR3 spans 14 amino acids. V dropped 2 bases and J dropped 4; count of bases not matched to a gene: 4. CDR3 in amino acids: CASSLSDRGYEQYF. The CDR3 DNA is TGTGCCAGCAGCTTAAGTGACAGGGGATACGAGCAGTACTTC.

Here the CDR3 DNA reads TGTGCCAGCAGCTTCGCCCGGACTAGCGGGGGAGAGACCCAGTACTTC. Its protein is CASSFARTSGGETQYF. The genes are TRBV7-2 and TRBJ2-5, with 13 positions matching TRBD2. The germline CDR1 and CDR2 sequences are SGHTA and FQGNSA. This CDR3 comprises 16 residues. The ends lost 3 bases at V and 4 bases at J; junction bases unmatched: 5.

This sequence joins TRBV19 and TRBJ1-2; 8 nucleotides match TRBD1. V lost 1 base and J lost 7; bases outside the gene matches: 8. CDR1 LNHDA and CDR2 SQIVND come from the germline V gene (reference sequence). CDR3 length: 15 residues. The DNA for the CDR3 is TGTGCCAGTAGTATAGGAGGTGACAGGGGATCTGGCTACACCTTC. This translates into CASSIGGDRGSGYTF. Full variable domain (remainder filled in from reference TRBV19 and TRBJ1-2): DGGITQSPKYLFRKEGQNVTLSCEQNLNHDAMYWYRQDPGQGLRLIYYSQIVNDFQKGDIAEGYSVSREKKESFPLTVTSAQKNPTAFYLCASSIGGDRGSGYTFGSGTRLTVV.

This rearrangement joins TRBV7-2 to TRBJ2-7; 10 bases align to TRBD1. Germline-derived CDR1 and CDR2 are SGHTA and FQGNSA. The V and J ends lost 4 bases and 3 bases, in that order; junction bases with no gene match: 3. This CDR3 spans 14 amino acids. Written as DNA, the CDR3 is TGTGCCAGCAGCTCGGACAGGGGGATCTACGAGCAGTACTTC. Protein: CASSSDRGIYEQYF.

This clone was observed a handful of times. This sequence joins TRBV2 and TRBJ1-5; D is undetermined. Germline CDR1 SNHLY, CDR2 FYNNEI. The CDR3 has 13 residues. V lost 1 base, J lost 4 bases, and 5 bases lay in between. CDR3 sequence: CASSEEVNQPQHF. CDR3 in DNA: TGTGCCAGCAGTGAAGAGGTTAATCAGCCCCAGCATTTT.

The CDR3 spells CASSSLVYNEQFF. The DNA of the CDR3 is TGTGCCAGCAGCTCTCTAGTCTACAATGAGCAGTTCTTC. V is TRBV7-9 and J is TRBJ2-1, with no clear D. The CDR3 runs 13 residues. Per germline, CDR1 SEHNR and CDR2 FQNEAQ (reference sequence). Trimming cost V 4 bases and J 3 bases, with 7 bases left between them.

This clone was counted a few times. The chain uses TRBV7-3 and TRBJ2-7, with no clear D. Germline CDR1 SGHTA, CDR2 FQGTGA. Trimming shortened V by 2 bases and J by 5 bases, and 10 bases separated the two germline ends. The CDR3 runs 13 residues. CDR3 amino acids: CASSLGFWDEQYF. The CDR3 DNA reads TGTGCCAGCAGCTTAGGGTTTTGGGACGAGCAGTACTTC.

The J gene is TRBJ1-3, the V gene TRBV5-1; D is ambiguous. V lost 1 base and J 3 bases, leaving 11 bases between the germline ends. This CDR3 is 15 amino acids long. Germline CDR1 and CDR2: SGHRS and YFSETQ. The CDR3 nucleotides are TGCGCCAGCAGCTTGCGGACGGGGAGTGGAAACACCATATATTTT. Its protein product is CASSLRTGSGNTIYF.

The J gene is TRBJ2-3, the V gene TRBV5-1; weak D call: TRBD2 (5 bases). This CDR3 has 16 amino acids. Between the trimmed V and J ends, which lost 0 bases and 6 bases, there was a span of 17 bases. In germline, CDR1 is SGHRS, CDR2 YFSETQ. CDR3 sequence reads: CASSLAKLVKEDTQYF. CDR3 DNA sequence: TGCGCCAGCAGCTTGGCCAAACTAGTGAAGGAGGATACGCAGTATTTT.

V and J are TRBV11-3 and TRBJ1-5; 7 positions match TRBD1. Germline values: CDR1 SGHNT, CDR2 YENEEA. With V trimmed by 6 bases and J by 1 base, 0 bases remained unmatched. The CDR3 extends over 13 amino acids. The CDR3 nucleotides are TGTGCCAGCAGACAGGGGAGCAATCAGCCCCAGCATTTT. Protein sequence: CASRQGSNQPQHF.

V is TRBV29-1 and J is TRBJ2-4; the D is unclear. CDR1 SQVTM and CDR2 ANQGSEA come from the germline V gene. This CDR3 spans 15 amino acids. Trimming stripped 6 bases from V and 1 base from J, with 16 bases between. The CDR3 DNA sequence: TGCAGCGTCCTTATCGAGCTCAGGGCCAAAAACATTCAGTACTTC. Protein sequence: CSVLIELRAKNIQYF.

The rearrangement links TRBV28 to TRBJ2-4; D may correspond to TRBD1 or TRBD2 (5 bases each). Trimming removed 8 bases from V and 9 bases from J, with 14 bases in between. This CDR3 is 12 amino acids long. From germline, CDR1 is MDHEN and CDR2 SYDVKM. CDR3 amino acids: CASGWGIGIQYF. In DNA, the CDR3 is TGTGCCAGCGGTTGGGGGATTGGCATTCAGTACTTC.